A selection of T cell receptor beta chains follows, all from one sample in a study of T cell responses to AZD1222 COVID-19 vaccine. Clones were sequenced by immunoSEQ multiplex PCR, and TCRdb holds only the in-frame ones, with some missing. This sample has about 120,000 clones, with about 90% found just once. The input for sequencing was peripheral blood, taken on day 0 of AZD1222 vaccination. The source is an adult in good health. The CDR3 runs from the conserved cysteine through the conserved F or W. Fields, in order: J gene, V gene, CDR3 length, CDR3 protein.

>TRBJ2-3|TRBV19|15
CASSIRQGMGDTQYF
>TRBJ1-2|TRBV30|13
CAWSPGSTPGYTF
>TRBJ2-5|TRBV2|12
CASSRQEETQYF
>TRBJ2-7|TRBV7-3|16
CASSPVGGGSSYEQYF
>TRBJ1-3|TRBV5-5|17
CASSQSGTQRSGNTIYF
>TRBJ1-1|TRBV28|14
CASSTTGRGTEAFF
>TRBJ2-3|TRBV19|13
CASTPRGTDTQYF
>TRBJ1-1|TRBV4-1|15
CASSQDLRTNTEAFF
>TRBJ2-5|TRBV6-1|15
CATCEQGRYQETQYF
>TRBJ1-2|TRBV6-5|12
CASNAGQSGYTF
>TRBJ1-1|TRBV5-1|14
CASSLVQGGTEAFF
>TRBJ2-6|TRBV19|15
CASTSTGPGANVLTF
>TRBJ2-7|TRBV19|15
CASSIRTGSAYEQYF
>TRBJ1-3|TRBV10-3|13
CAISDRVGNTIYF
>TRBJ2-1|TRBV24-1|16
CATSDSIPGPPIEQFF
>TRBJ1-1|TRBV2|12
CATGTPGTEAFF
>TRBJ2-1|TRBV9|16
CASSVGGREGYNEQFF
>TRBJ2-3|TRBV10-3|13
CAISVSGEDTQYF
>TRBJ2-2|TRBV19|14
CASSPTGATGELFF
>TRBJ2-7|TRBV10-2|11
CASSDAYEQYF
>TRBJ1-1|TRBV7-3|13
CASSLMGGTEAFF
>TRBJ1-4|TRBV19|14
CASTWTATNEKLFF
>TRBJ1-3|TRBV29-1|12
CSVTISGNTIYF
>TRBJ2-7|TRBV12-3/TRBV12-4|13
CASSPRPYYEQYF
>TRBJ2-7|TRBV19|16
CASSTGASGMYYEQYF
>TRBJ1-3|TRBV30|12
CAWGFQGNTIYF
>TRBJ2-1|TRBV2|15
CASRKGLLLYNEQFF
>TRBJ1-1|TRBV13|16
CASRNPLVGRNTEAFF
>TRBJ1-5|TRBV6-5|13
CASRRTENQPQHF
>TRBJ2-1|TRBV5-8|16
CASSFTDRGSYNEQFF
>TRBJ2-7|TRBV15|14
CATSRDTGTYEQYF
>TRBJ2-1|TRBV7-2|14
CASNQGAAGGEQFF
>TRBJ2-7|TRBV4-2|13
CASSQLGGGEQYF